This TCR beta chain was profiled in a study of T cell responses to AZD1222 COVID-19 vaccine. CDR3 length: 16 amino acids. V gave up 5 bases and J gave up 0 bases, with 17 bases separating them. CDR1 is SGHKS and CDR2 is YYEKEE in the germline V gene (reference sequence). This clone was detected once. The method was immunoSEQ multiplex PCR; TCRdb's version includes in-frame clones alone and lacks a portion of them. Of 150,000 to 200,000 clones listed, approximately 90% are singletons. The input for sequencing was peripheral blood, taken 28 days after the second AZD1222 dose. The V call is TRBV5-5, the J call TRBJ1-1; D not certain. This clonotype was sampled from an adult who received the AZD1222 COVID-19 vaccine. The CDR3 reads CASSQAVAQLNTEAFF. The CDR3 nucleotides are TGTGCCAGCAGTCAGGCGGTGGCACAGTTGAACACTGAAGCTTTCTTT.